This TCR beta chain derives from a study of T cells in Graves' hyperthyroidism and ophthalmopathy. There were TCR beta CDR3 regions amplified from RNA transcripts. The TCR CDR3 was amplified in a first-round RT-PCR using the HTBI primer set. TCRdb independently ran MiXCR on the multiplex PCR reads; one entry per CDR3 protein. This repertoire shows roughly 700,000 distinct CDR3 sequences, roughly 32% found once; its top ten account for more than 25%. If no ophthalmopathy progression occurred within 18 months, Graves' hyperthyroidism was stable. Patients were excluded because of uncontrolled infection, other autoimmune disease, pregnancy or lactation. The sequence came from a woman aged 40 to 55 with Graves' hyperthyroidism. Source material: blood.

The CDR3 bases are TGTGCCAGCAGTAACGACTGGAGTGTACAGGAGACCCAGTACTTC. It yields the protein CASSNDWSVQETQYF. This chain connects TRBV2 to TRBJ2-5; D is unclear. CDR1 is SNHLY, CDR2 FYNNEI, per germline. V dropped 5 bases and J dropped 5 bases, with 18 bases sitting between them. This CDR3 has 15 residues.